This T cell receptor (beta chain) was captured by sequencing in a study of shared clonotypes between healthy human individuals. Germline trimming cut 5 bases from V and 6 bases from J; bases unmatched to any gene: 13. Per germline, CDR1 MNHEY and CDR2 SMNVEV (reference sequence). The CDR3 is 18 amino acids. Profiled with immunoSEQ multiplex PCR; TCRdb holds only in-frame clones, not every one. The profile shows about 79,000 clones, under 65% of them singletons. The sequence was obtained from a man younger than 45 in good health. Sequenced material: memory CD8+ T cells sorted from blood. Subset in this sample: CD45RO+ cells pooled with CCR7-negative TemRA cells. The gene calls are TRBV27 and TRBJ2-1; TRBD2 agrees at 13 bases. Written as DNA, the CDR3 is TGTGCCAGCAGTCTCCCGACTAGCGGGAGGTTCCCATTCAATGAGCAGTTCTTC. It encodes CASSLPTSGRFPFNEQFF.